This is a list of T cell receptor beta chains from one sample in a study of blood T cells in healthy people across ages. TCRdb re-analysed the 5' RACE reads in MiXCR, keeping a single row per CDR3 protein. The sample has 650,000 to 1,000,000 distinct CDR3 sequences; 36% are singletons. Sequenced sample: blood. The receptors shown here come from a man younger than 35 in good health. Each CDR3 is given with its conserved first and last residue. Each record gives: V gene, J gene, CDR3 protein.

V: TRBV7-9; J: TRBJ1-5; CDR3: CASSKLNQPQHF
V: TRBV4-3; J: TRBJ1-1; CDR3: CASSHDRGSRTEAFF
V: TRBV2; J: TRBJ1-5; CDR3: CASTGLKGQPQHF
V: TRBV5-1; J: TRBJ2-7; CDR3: CASSFGAGSSYEQYF
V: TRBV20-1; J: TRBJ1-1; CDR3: CSARDGSLNTEAFF
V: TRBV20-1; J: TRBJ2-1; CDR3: CSARRRAGGYNEQFF
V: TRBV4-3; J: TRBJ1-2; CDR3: CASSLTGADYGYTF
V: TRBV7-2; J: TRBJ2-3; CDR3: CASSPGGFTQYF
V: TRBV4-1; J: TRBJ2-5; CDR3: CASSQGPDSQETQYF
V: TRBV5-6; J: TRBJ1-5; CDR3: CASAASRDGLFNSDQPQHF
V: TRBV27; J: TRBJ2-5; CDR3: CASSLSAGETQYF
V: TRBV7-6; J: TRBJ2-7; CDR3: CASSSRTGSHSYNEQYF
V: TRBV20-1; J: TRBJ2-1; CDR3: CSARVASGGAHEQFF
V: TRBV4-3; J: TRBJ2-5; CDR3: CASSQSASGDHNEQYF
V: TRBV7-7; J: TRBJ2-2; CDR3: CASSSSGGPNTGELFF
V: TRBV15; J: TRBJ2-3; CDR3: CATSRSRTDTQYF
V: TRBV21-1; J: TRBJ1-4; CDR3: CASSARGGEKLFF
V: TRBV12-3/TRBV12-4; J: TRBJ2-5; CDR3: CASLGGGRETQYF
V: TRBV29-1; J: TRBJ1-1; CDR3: CSVVSDRENENTEAFF
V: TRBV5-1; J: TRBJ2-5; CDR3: CASGLAGGMEYNEQYF
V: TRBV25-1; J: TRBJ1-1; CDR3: CASKDAASITEAFF
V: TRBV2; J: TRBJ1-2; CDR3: CASSELGDLNYGYTF
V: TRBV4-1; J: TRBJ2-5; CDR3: CASSLTGTSGEETQYF
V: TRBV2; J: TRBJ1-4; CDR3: CASSEFGGPATNEELFF
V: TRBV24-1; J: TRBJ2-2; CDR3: CATSDTTRAGELFF
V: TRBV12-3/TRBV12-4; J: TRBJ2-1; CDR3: CASSRDRLYEQFF
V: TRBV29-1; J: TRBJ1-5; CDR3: CSVGTGSRNQPQHF
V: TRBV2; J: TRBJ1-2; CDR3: CASSEARQHYGYTF
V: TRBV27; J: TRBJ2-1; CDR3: CASRRGGLTYNEQFF
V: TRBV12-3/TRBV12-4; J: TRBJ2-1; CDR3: CASRLGGTPNEQFF
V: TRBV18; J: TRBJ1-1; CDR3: CTSFPGRGVTEAFF
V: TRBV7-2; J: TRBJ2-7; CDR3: CASSLVEGQGTSYEQYF
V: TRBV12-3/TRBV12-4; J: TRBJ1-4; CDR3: CASSQLREKLFF
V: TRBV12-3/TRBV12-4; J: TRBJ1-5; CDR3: CASRRGSNQPQHF
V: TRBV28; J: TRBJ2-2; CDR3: CASSSDRSGNTGELFF
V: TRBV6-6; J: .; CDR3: CASSNRRINYEQYF
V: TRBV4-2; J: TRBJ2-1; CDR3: CASSQSDRDSYNEQFF
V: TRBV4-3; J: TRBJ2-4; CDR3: CASSQDVGLAKNIQYF
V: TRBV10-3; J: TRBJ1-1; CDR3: CAIRGDSVDTEAFF
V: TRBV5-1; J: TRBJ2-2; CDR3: CASMGSNTGELFF
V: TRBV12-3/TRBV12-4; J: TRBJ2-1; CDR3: CASSFRAGANSYNEQFF